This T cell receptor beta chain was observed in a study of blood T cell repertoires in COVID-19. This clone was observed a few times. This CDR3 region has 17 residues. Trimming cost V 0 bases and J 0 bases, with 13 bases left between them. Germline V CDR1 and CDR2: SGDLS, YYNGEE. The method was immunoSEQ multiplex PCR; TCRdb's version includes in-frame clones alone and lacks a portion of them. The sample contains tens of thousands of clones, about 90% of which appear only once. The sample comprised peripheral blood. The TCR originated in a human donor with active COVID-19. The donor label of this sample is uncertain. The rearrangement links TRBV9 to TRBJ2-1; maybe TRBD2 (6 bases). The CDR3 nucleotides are TGTGCCAGCAGCGTAGGACATCTCGGGAGCTCCTACAATGAGCAGTTCTTC. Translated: CASSVGHLGSSYNEQFF.